This T cell receptor (beta chain) stems from a study of blood T cells in healthy people across ages. This clonotype was counted only a few times. The CDR3 is 13 residues long. V lost 9 bases to trimming and J lost 2 bases, with 12 bases between them. Germline CDR1 is KGHSH and CDR2 is LQKENI. Peripheral blood from each donor was collected in a volume of about 10 milliliters. The use of a sample-barcoded 5' primer and a J-beta primer mix characterized a second PCR of roughly 6 to 11 cycles. TCRdb re-analysed the 5' RACE reads in MiXCR, keeping a single row per CDR3 protein. Among 800,000 or so distinct CDR3 sequences, roughly 25% were seen once, and the ten largest hold approximately 4%. Another study also made use of these data, one on T cells of mothers and their children.

The sample consisted of blood. The rearrangement joins TRBV18 to TRBJ2-3; TRBD2 is a possible D gene (5 bases). The source of this sequence is a boy aged 10-17 years in good health. The CDR3 is CASLKRVTDTQYF. The CDR3 nucleotides read TGTGCCAGTTTAAAGAGGGTCACAGATACGCAGTATTTT.